The rows below give T cell receptor beta chains drawn from one sample of a study of metastatic and nonmetastatic thyroid tumors. Using MiXCR, TCRdb re-called clones from the PCR reads. This table holds approximately 86,000 clones, 12% found once. The material sequenced was tumor tissue. The receptor set was obtained from a female donor with papillary thyroid cancer or a benign thyroid nodule (not recorded which). Some clones in this sample may be carry-over from other donors' samples. CDR3s include the opening cysteine and the closing phenylalanine or tryptophan. The D gene is left open where the match is weak. For some rows the clone size is stated as once, few or many, or as a class when expanded; others skip it.

>TRBV11-3|.|TRBJ1-2|many
CASSLDGTPGVYGYTF
TGTGCCAGCAGCTTAGATGGGACACCGGGGGTGTATGGCTACACCTTC
>TRBV5-6|.|TRBJ1-1|many
CASSLGARSTEAFF
TGTGCCAGCAGCTTAGGAGCCAGGTCCACTGAAGCTTTCTTT
>TRBV3-1|.|TRBJ2-1|many
CASSQRAENEQFF
TGTGCCAGCAGCCAACGGGCCGAGAATGAGCAGTTCTTC
>TRBV4-1|.|TRBJ2-1|many
CASSQDEGWGEQFF
TGCGCCAGCAGCCAAGATGAGGGTTGGGGTGAGCAGTTCTTC
>TRBV3-1|.|TRBJ2-3|.
CASSLAGVSTDTQYF
TGTGCCAGCAGCTTAGCTGGAGTGAGCACAGATACGCAGTATTTT
>TRBV5-1|.|TRBJ1-1|many
CASSPAGGQTEAFF
TGCGCCAGCAGCCCCGCCGGGGGGCAGACTGAAGCTTTCTTT
>TRBV28|TRBD1|TRBJ2-7|many
CASSSQGMLYEQYF
TGTGCCAGCAGTTCACAGGGGATGCTATACGAGCAGTACTTC
>TRBV10-3|.|TRBJ2-1|few
CAIPVAGSNEQFF
TGTGCCATCCCCGTGGCAGGCTCCAATGAGCAGTTCTTC
>TRBV30|TRBD1|TRBJ1-1|many
CASAQGATEAFF
TGTGCCTCCGCACAGGGGGCGACTGAAGCTTTCTTT
>TRBV27|TRBD2|TRBJ2-5|many
CASRRTSLETQYF
TGTGCCAGCAGGCGGACTAGCTTGGAGACCCAGTACTTC
>TRBV6-1|TRBD2|TRBJ2-1|few
CASSREGRYYNEKFF
TGTGCCAGCAGTAGGGAGGGCCGGTACTACAATGAGAAGTTCTTC
>TRBV28|.|TRBJ2-1|many
CASNEGSSYNEQFF
TGTGCCAGCAATGAGGGCAGCTCCTACAATGAGCAGTTCTTC
>TRBV19|.|TRBJ1-1|many
CASSFQGRRTEAFF
TGTGCCAGTAGTTTCCAGGGACGACGCACTGAAGCTTTCTTT